The 16 T cell receptor beta chains below come from one sample, sequenced in a study of T cells in localized non-small cell lung cancer. The data were produced by immunoSEQ multiplex PCR, yet TCRdb's version contains in-frame clones alone and is incomplete. This table holds 30,000 to 40,000 clones, roughly 80% found once. The sample was peripheral blood, taken before any cancer treatment. These receptors were collected from an older male donor with stage III squamous cell lung carcinoma.

Written as DNA, the CDR3 is TGTGCCTGGAGTGTCGGGGACGAGCAGTTCTTC. Its protein is CAWSVGDEQFF. This chain links TRBV30 with TRBJ2-1, with D possibly being TRBD1 or TRBD2 (5 bases each). Germline loops: CDR1 GTSNPN, CDR2 SVGIG (reference sequence). The CDR3 runs to 11 residues. Trimming removed 0 bases at V and 10 bases at J, with 7 bases between.

The CDR3 here is CASSLDLGTGELFF. The CDR3 DNA reads TGTGCCAGCAGCTTAGATCTGGGCACCGGGGAGCTGTTTTTT. The genes are TRBV11-2 and TRBJ2-2; D is unresolved. V dropped 0 bases and J dropped 4 bases, with 6 bases sitting between them. Germline V lookup: CDR1 SGHAT, CDR2 FQNNGV. The CDR3 is 14 residues long.

The chain uses TRBV21-1 and TRBJ2-7; the table names TRBD2, a call not compared with the DNA. TRBV21-1 is labeled a pseudogene. The CDR3 loop spans 15 amino acids. The CDR3 DNA is TGTGCCAGCAGCAAAATCCCAGGGAGGTACTACGAGCAGTACTTC. Translation gives CASSKIPGRYYEQYF.

CDR3 region: CASSKGTATYEQYF. DNA for the CDR3: TGTGCCAGTAGTAAAGGGACGGCCACCTACGAGCAGTACTTC. The V and J genes are TRBV19 and TRBJ2-7; D possibly matches TRBD1 or TRBD2 (5 bases each). Germline lookup yields CDR1 LNHDA and CDR2 SQIVND (reference sequence). The CDR3 length is 14 residues. V lost 4 bases to trimming and J lost 2 bases, with 12 bases between them.

CDR3 region: CASSGWDDPNTGELFF. The CDR3 DNA follows: TGCGCCAGCAGCGGATGGGACGACCCGAACACCGGGGAGCTGTTTTTT. The chain links TRBV5-1 to TRBJ2-2; TRBD1 or TRBD2 may be the D gene (5 bases each). V lost 4 bases to trimming and J lost 0 bases, with 13 bases between them. The germline gives CDR1 SGHRS, CDR2 YFSETQ. CDR3 size: 16 residues.

This clone came up a few times. V is TRBV5-8 and J is TRBJ2-3; tentatively, D is TRBD1 or TRBD2 (5 bases each). Trimming took 4 bases from V and 3 from J, leaving 15 bases between them. The CDR3 has 15 amino acids. Germline V CDR1 and CDR2: SGHTS, YDEGEE. CDR3 nucleotides: TGTGCCAGCAGCCTGGGCCCCGAGGGGACAGATACGCAGTATTTT. Translated: CASSLGPEGTDTQYF.

V and J are TRBV7-9 and TRBJ2-1, with 9 bases aligning to TRBD2. Trimming removed 5 bases from V and 0 bases from J; junction bases left unmatched: 2. Germline loops: CDR1 SEHNR, CDR2 FQNEAQ (reference sequence). This CDR3 spans 15 amino acids. CDR3 protein: CASSPSGVSYNEQFF. The DNA of the CDR3 is TGTGCCAGCAGCCCTAGCGGGGTCTCCTACAATGAGCAGTTCTTC. Using reference TRBV7-9 and TRBJ2-1 for the parts outside the CDR3, the full variable domain is DTGVSQNPRHKITKRGQNVTFRCDPISEHNRLYWYRQTLGQGPEFLTYFQNEAQLEKSRLLSDRFSAERPKGSFSTLEIQRTEQGDSAMYLCASSPSGVSYNEQFFGPGTRLTVL.

This chain uses TRBV5-1 with TRBJ1-1; D might be TRBD1 (6 bases). Germline CDR1 reads SGHRS; CDR2 reads YFSETQ. The CDR3 sequence is 14 residues long. Trimming took 1 base from V and 1 from J, leaving 8 bases between them. The CDR3 loop is CASSLIQGNTEAFF. The CDR3 DNA is TGCGCCAGCAGCTTGATACAGGGGAACACTGAAGCTTTCTTT.

The chain couples TRBV18 to TRBJ2-7, with 7 bases matching TRBD1. Germline V CDR1 and CDR2: KGHSH, LQKENI. Trimming at V came to 3 bases and at J to 2 bases, leaving 10 bases not matched to a gene. The CDR3 is 16 amino acids. For the CDR3, the DNA is TGTGCCAGCTCACCCGGGCTGACAGGGAACCCCTACGAGCAGTACTTC. Translated, it gives CASSPGLTGNPYEQYF.

The rearrangement joins TRBV5-4 to TRBJ2-7, with D hard to call. CDR1 is SGHNT and CDR2 is YYREEE in the germline V gene (reference sequence). V gave up 4 bases and J gave up 4 bases, with 18 bases separating them. The CDR3 totals 15 residues. The CDR3: CASSTDPGALYEQYF. The CDR3 DNA is TGTGCCAGCAGCACCGACCCTGGCGCCCTATACGAGCAGTACTTC.

This chain links TRBV7-6 with TRBJ2-5; D gene unclear. With 0 bases removed from V and 4 bases from J, the gap between germline ends came to 3 bases. This CDR3 is 12 amino acids long. Germline CDR1 is SGHVS and CDR2 is FNYEAQ. CDR3 amino acids: CASSLAGETQYF. DNA for the CDR3: TGTGCCAGCAGCTTAGCTGGAGAGACCCAGTACTTC.

The chain links TRBV4-2 to TRBJ1-6; possible D gene TRBD1, 6 bases. The germline V gene encodes CDR1 LGHNA and CDR2 YNFKEQ. The CDR3 extends over 15 amino acids. V was trimmed by 0 bases and J by 9 bases, leaving 12 bases between them. The CDR3 region is CASSQEVRGVSPLHF. CDR3 nucleotides: TGTGCCAGCAGCCAAGAGGTCAGGGGTGTTTCACCCCTCCACTTT.

This chain joins TRBV11-1 and TRBJ1-1, with 7 bases that match TRBD1. CDR1 and CDR2 from the germline V gene are SGHAT and FQDESV (reference sequence). The CDR3 sequence is 14 residues long. The V gene end was trimmed by 2 bases and the J gene end by 4 bases; junction bases not matched to a gene: 4. The CDR3 nucleotides are TGTGCCAGCAGCTTAAGAGGGGGCCTCACTGAAGCTTTCTTT. It is translated as CASSLRGGLTEAFF.

The chain has TRBV14 and TRBJ2-7, with 7 bases that match TRBD1. The CDR3 contains 14 residues. The J segment lost 2 bases and the V segment lost 1 base, leaving 2 bases of the junction unmatched. CDR1 and CDR2 from the germline V gene are SGHDN and FVKESK. CDR3 in amino acids: CASSQGTGAYEQYF. The CDR3 DNA reads TGTGCCAGCAGCCAAGGGACAGGTGCCTACGAGCAGTACTTC.

This clone was seen only once. The chain joins TRBV7-2 to TRBJ1-2; maybe TRBD1 (5 bases). The CDR3 consists of 14 residues. V lost 4 bases, J lost 5 bases, and 14 bases lay in between. The germline V gene has CDR1 SGHTA and CDR2 FQGNSA. Here the CDR3 DNA reads TGTGCCAGCAGCTCCGACTGGGGCGGATATGGCTACACCTTC. This encodes CASSSDWGGYGYTF.

This clone was counted between two and nine times. This chain connects TRBV29-1 to TRBJ2-6; unclear D gene. CDR3 size: 13 residues. Germline lookup yields CDR1 SQVTM and CDR2 ANQGSEA. The V gene lost 7 bases and the J gene lost 0 bases, with 7 bases spanning the gap. DNA for the CDR3: TGCAGCGCCAGTCCCTCTGGGGCCAACGTCCTGACTTTC. It translates to CSASPSGANVLTF. The full variable domain, its missing parts supplied by reference TRBV29-1 and TRBJ2-6, is SAVISQKPSRDICQRGTSLTIQCQVDSQVTMMFWYRQQPGQSLTLIATANQGSEATYESGFVIDKFPISRPNLTFSTLTVSNMSPEDSSIYLCSASPSGANVLTFGAGSRLTVL.